Shown below are 8 T cell receptor beta chains from a single sample sequenced in a study of CD8+ T cells in alopecia areata. RNA was extracted and reverse transcribed into cDNA as the sequencing template. Generated by immunoSEQ multiplex PCR, the TCRdb table keeps only in-frame clones and is missing some. The sample yields 140,000 to 150,000 clones, around 60% seen once. The source material was CD4+ T cells sorted from blood, sampled at week 0. All receptors come from a human donor with alopecia areata.

The rearrangement uses TRBV29-1 and TRBJ1-1, with 7 bases identical to TRBD1. The CDR3 sequence is 14 residues long. Losses at the gene ends were 3 bases for V and 2 bases for J; bases not matched to a gene: 6. CDR1 is SQVTM, CDR2 ANQGSEA, per germline. Here the CDR3 DNA reads TGCAGCGTTGACCGGGACAGACCTAACACTGAAGCTTTCTTT. Its translation: CSVDRDRPNTEAFF.

The chain recombines TRBV7-2 with TRBJ2-1; D is unclear. Trimming removed 2 bases at V and 11 bases at J, with 16 bases between. Per the germline V gene, CDR1 is SGHTA and CDR2 is FQGNSA. The CDR3 runs to 14 residues. The CDR3 loop reads CASSLSDGSYKQFF. The CDR3 bases are TGTGCCAGCAGCTTATCGGACGGGTCTTATAAGCAGTTCTTC.

This clone was recorded once. The V gene is TRBV7-9, the J gene TRBJ1-4, with unresolved D. The CDR3 is 13 residues long. V was trimmed by 1 base and J by 2 bases, leaving 2 bases between them. Germline lookup yields CDR1 SEHNR and CDR2 FQNEAQ (reference sequence). The CDR3 sequence is CASSLVTNEKLFF. CDR3 DNA sequence: TGTGCCAGCAGCTTAGTTACTAATGAAAAACTGTTTTTT.

This chain uses TRBV15 with TRBJ2-3; D might be TRBD1 (6 bases). The V and J ends lost 8 bases and 0 bases respectively, with 12 bases between them. Germline CDR1 LNHNV, CDR2 YYDKDF (reference sequence). This CDR3 has 14 amino acids. Here the CDR3 DNA reads TGTGCCACCGGGCGGACAGTGAGCACAGATACGCAGTATTTT. This sequence encodes CATGRTVSTDTQYF.

The rearrangement joins TRBV27 to TRBJ1-1; D call uncertain. Germline V gene lookup returns CDR1 MNHEY and CDR2 SMNVEV (reference sequence). Trimming took 6 bases from V and 1 from J, leaving 9 bases between them. The CDR3 runs to 13 residues. This CDR3 is CASSPQENTEAFF. The CDR3 coding sequence is TGTGCCAGCAGCCCTCAGGAGAACACTGAAGCTTTCTTT.

The genes are TRBV11-1 and TRBJ1-3; D is unresolved. CDR3 size: 15 residues. V lost 2 bases to trimming and J lost 0 bases, with 8 bases between them. Germline V gene data show CDR1 as SGHAT and CDR2 as FQDESV (reference sequence). This CDR3 reads CASSLSSNSGNTIYF. The CDR3 nucleotides are TGTGCCAGCAGCTTAAGTTCAAACTCTGGAAACACCATATATTTT.

J is TRBJ2-7 and V is TRBV7-9, with TRBD1 matching over 9 bases. J was trimmed by 5 bases and V by 0 bases; bases with no gene match: 5. From germline, CDR1 is SEHNR and CDR2 FQNEAQ (reference sequence). The CDR3 runs 15 residues. The CDR3 nucleotides are TGTGCCAGCAGCTTAGCTAAGACAGGGGGAGACGAGCAGTACTTC. Protein: CASSLAKTGGDEQYF. Complete variable domain (other parts from reference TRBV7-9 and TRBJ2-7): DTGVSQNPRHKITKRGQNVTFRCDPISEHNRLYWYRQTLGQGPEFLTYFQNEAQLEKSRLLSDRFSAERPKGSFSTLEIQRTEQGDSAMYLCASSLAKTGGDEQYFGPGTRLTVT.

This rearrangement joins TRBV14 to TRBJ1-3; 7 positions agree with TRBD1. Germline V lookup: CDR1 SGHDN, CDR2 FVKESK. There are 14 residues in the CDR3. Germline trimming cut 3 bases from V and 4 bases from J; bases unmatched to any gene: 3. CDR3 DNA: TGTGCCAGCAGCCACCTGGACAGGGGAAACACCATATATTTT. This translates into CASSHLDRGNTIYF.